This T cell receptor beta chain is from a study of human T cells and chemical hapten exposure. Whole-study context: Largely, small differences in pooled library volume made per-sample TCR yields vary. The study's findings and limits: Among TCRs, those above 1 in 1000 frequency were unaffected by DPC sensitization. Patch test scores rose with PT1 expanded TCR counts, a positive correlation.

This sample's time point: patch test 1, 2 weeks after DPC sensitization. Treatment: therapeutic diphenylcyclopropenone sensitization with weekly scalp DPC. TCRdb passed the RACE reads through MiXCR, listing each CDR3 protein once. This sample carries roughly 180,000 distinct CDR3 sequences, roughly 15% of them seen once, and the ten largest clones take 1.5% to 2%. Trimming removed 6 bases from V and 4 bases from J, with 6 bases in between. The CDR3 runs 11 residues. Germline V CDR1 and CDR2: SNHLY, FYNNEI. In this sample, this clonotype turned up many times. Its matching antigen is unknown. Source: whole blood, taken in connection with sensitization to the hapten diphenylcyclopropenone (DPC). This clonotype was obtained from a woman aged 30 to 39 with alopecia areata. Some clones in this sample may be carry-over from other donors' samples. The gene calls are TRBV2 and TRBJ1-2, with D unclear. As DNA, the CDR3 is TGTGCCAGCAGCAACGCCTATGGCTACACCTTC. Protein product: CASSNAYGYTF.